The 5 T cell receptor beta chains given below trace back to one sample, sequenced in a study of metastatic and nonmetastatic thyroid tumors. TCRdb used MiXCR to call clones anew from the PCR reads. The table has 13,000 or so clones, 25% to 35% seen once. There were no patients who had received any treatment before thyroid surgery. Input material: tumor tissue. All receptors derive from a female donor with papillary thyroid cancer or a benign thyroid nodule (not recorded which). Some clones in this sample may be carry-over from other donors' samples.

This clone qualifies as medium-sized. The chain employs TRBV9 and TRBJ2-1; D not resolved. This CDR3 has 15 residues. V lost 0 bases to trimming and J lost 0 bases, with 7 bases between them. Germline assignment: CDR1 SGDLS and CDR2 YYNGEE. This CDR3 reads CASSVDESSYNEQFF. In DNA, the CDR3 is TGTGCCAGCAGCGTAGATGAGAGCTCCTACAATGAGCAGTTCTTC.

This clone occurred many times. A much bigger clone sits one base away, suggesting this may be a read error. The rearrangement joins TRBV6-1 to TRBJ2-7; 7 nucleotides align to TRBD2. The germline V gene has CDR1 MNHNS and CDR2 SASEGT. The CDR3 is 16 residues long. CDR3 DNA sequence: TGTGCCGGCAGTGAAGCGGGGCAGGTGAAAAGATACGAGCAGTACTTC. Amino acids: CAGSEAGQVKRYEQYF.

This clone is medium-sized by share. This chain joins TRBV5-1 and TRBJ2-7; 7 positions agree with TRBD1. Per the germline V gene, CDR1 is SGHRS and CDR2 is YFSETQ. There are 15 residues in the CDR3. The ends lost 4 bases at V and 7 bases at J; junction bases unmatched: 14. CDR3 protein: CASSLGGTMSGEQYF. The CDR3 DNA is TGCGCCAGCAGCCTAGGGGGCACGATGTCGGGGGAGCAGTACTTC.

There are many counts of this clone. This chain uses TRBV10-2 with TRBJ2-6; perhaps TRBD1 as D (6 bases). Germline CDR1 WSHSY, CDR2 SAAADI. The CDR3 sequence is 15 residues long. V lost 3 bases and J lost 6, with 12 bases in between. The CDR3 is CASSDRQVVANVLTF. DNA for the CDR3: TGCGCCAGCAGTGATAGACAGGTCGTGGCCAACGTCCTGACTTTC.

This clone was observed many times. The CDR3 here is CASSLGQYQETQYF. CDR3 nucleotide sequence: TGTGCCAGCAGCTTAGGCCAGTACCAAGAGACCCAGTACTTC. The chain combines TRBV7-9 with TRBJ2-5; D not certain. Trimming cost V 1 base and J 0 bases, with 6 bases left between them. The CDR3 contains 14 residues. CDR1 and CDR2 from the germline V gene are SEHNR and FQNEAQ (reference sequence).